This T cell receptor (beta chain) was retrieved from a study of cytomegalovirus exposure and HLA in healthy donors (dated by TCRdb to about 2017). Some background on the complete study: The 500 to 700 repertoires of the first cohort and the roughly 110 validation repertoires were produced on the same platform, according to a later analysis. The study aimed to test whether cataloging public T cell receptors could reveal signatures of past pathogen exposure. Besides the first cohort of some 670 subjects, a separate validation cohort made up of roughly 130 different subjects was used. To predict cytomegalovirus infection status, the study combined high-throughput TCR immunosequencing, statistical association of individual TCRs with disease status, and machine learning.

About this clone itself: This clone's antigen is unknown. No much larger clone is present one base from it, and per-base qualities are unavailable.

The donors belonged to the validation cohort of over a hundred subjects, which was separate from the roughly 670-subject first cohort. Libraries were constructed by the immunoSEQ multiplex PCR assay. The authors' analysis ran thus. A statistical classification framework was built for diagnosing cytomegalovirus status from the catalog of TCR beta chain sequences. TCRdb limited this immuneACCESS table to in-frame rearrangements with V and J called. A share of clones is missing; checked studies link under half to unresolved V genes, and the rest is unexplained. V and J calls and clone size are as listed in that table; D and trimming were resolved from the DNA. The sample table holds some 340,000 clones, of which roughly 90% were seen once. The ten largest clones capture 0.95% to 1.5% of the sample. V and J are trimmed by 5 bases and 8 bases, and the gene matches miss 11 bases of the junction. Spanning cysteine to phenylalanine, the CDR3 consists of 16 amino acids. Only the CDR3 DNA stays, 48 bases, in frame from base 1. CDR1 and CDR2 are read off the germline V gene as MDHEN and SYDVKM.

Broad study findings and their caveats: According to the authors, the approach could potentially be generalized to other disease states and immunological phenotypes. In a later analysis, TCRs clustered in the first cohort were found to also tend to co-occur in the approximately 120 validation repertoires, with over 90% of cluster scores above 0. A later analysis lacked HLA typing for the validation cohort, so it scored co-occurrence in that cohort across all 110 or so repertoires. The study gave a list of 150 to 200 TCR beta chains associated with cytomegalovirus. A few of the identified cytomegalovirus-associated TCR beta chains were confirmed in vitro to be specific for cytomegalovirus antigens. Across donors, most TCR sequences were observed very rarely, whereas some public TCRs were present in many individuals. Cytomegalovirus status was reported to be diagnosed by the classifier with high specificity and sensitivity in both the original and validation cohorts.

The sequenced sample was PBMCs. The chain joins TRBV28 to TRBJ2-1; 11 of the junction bases match TRBD2. The receptor comes from a woman in her thirties in good health and CMV-seropositive. The CDR3 region has the sequence CASSIPLAGGSDEQFF. The bases are TGTGCCAGCAGTATCCCTCTAGCGGGAGGATCAGATGAGCAGTTCTTC.